This T cell receptor (beta chain) appears in the sequencing data of a study of T-cell reconstitution after alpha-beta-depleted transplantation in children. This clonotype was seen many times. Preparation of the TCRbeta library was carried out with unique molecular identifiers. Each CDR3 protein is one row after TCRdb ran MiXCR on the PCR reads. Of fewer than 120,000 distinct CDR3 sequences in the sample, 10% were seen once. This specimen consisted of PBMCs from the stem cell graft donor, obtained from the stem cell graft. The sequence was collected from a human donor who donated a stem cell graft to a child with acute lymphoblastic leukemia.

The CDR3 sequence is CSASVGMAGPGYTF. The CDR3 DNA follows: TGCAGTGCTAGTGTGGGAATGGCAGGGCCTGGCTACACCTTC. The rearrangement links TRBV20-1 to TRBJ1-2, with D tentatively TRBD1 (5 bases). Germline CDR1 reads DFQATT; CDR2 reads SNEGSKA (reference sequence). CDR3 length: 14 residues. V dropped 3 bases and J dropped 7 bases, with 18 bases sitting between them.